The rows below give T cell receptor beta chains drawn from one sample of a study of shared clonotypes between healthy human individuals. Libraries were prepared by immunoSEQ multiplex PCR; TCRdb keeps only in-frame clonotypes and omits some of them. The sample contains millions of clones, 85% to 95% of which appear only once. Sequenced: naive CD4+ T cells sorted from blood. These TCRs come from a man aged 18 to 29 in good health. CDR3s include the opening cysteine and the closing phenylalanine or tryptophan. The D gene is left open where the match is weak. Only part of the rows carry a size: once, few, many, or a class if the clone is expanded.

len	d_gene	v_gene	j_gene	abundance	CDR3aa	CDR3nt
16	TRBD2	TRBV27	TRBJ2-1	.	CASRGSGTRRYNEQFF	TGTGCCAGCAGGGGGTCCGGGACTAGGCGCTACAATGAGCAGTTCTTC
19	.	TRBV6-1	TRBJ2-4	.	CASSEALRQIILAKNIQYF	TGTGCCAGCAGTGAAGCGCTTCGACAGATTATACTAGCCAAAAACATTCAGTACTTC
14	.	TRBV28	TRBJ2-3	.	CASSFQGAPNTQYF	TGTGCCAGCAGTTTCCAGGGTGCCCCTAATACGCAGTATTTT
14	.	TRBV30	TRBJ2-1	once	CAWSVMARTNEQFF	TGTGCCTGGAGTGTGATGGCTAGAACCAATGAGCAGTTCTTC
14	.	TRBV7-8	TRBJ1-1	.	CASSFVTTNTEAFF	TGTGCCAGCAGCTTTGTAACTACGAACACTGAAGCTTTCTTT
14	.	TRBV7-2	TRBJ2-3	.	CASSPGLSTDTQYF	TGTGCCAGCAGCCCGGGCCTTAGCACAGATACGCAGTATTTT
20	TRBD2	TRBV4-1	TRBJ2-7	.	CASSQVFAGRPSGKLYEQYF	TGCGCCAGCAGCCAAGTTTTCGCAGGGAGACCTAGCGGAAAACTCTACGAGCAGTACTTC
14	TRBD1	TRBV28	TRBJ2-2	.	CASAGQGRFGELFF	TGTGCCAGTGCGGGACAGGGGAGGTTCGGGGAGCTGTTTTTT
14	.	TRBV7-9	TRBJ2-7	.	CASSLRGRVNEQYF	TGTGCCAGCAGCTTACGGGGCAGGGTAAACGAGCAGTACTTC
15	.	TRBV11-2	TRBJ2-3	.	CASSFSPQPTDTQYF	TGTGCCAGCAGCTTCAGTCCTCAACCCACAGATACGCAGTATTTT
15	.	TRBV28	TRBJ2-7	.	CASSPHRAWGDEQYF	TGTGCCAGCAGTCCCCACAGAGCCTGGGGGGACGAGCAGTACTTC
16	TRBD2	TRBV6-6	TRBJ2-1	.	CASSYPLAGGPEEQFF	TGTGCCAGCAGTTATCCCCTGGCGGGGGGGCCGGAGGAGCAGTTCTTC
13	TRBD1	TRBV5-6	TRBJ2-7	.	CASSQDRVGEQYF	TGTGCCAGCAGCCAAGACAGGGTTGGAGAGCAGTACTTC
16	.	TRBV9	TRBJ1-1	.	CASSVSWKDLRQEAFF	TGTGCCAGCAGCGTATCTTGGAAGGACCTGAGGCAGGAAGCTTTCTTT
13	.	TRBV25-1	TRBJ2-7	.	CASSARRSQEQYF	TGTGCCAGCAGTGCACGGAGGTCTCAGGAGCAGTACTTC
15	TRBD1	TRBV5-8	TRBJ1-2	.	CASSFSGQGAFGYTF	TGTGCCAGCAGCTTTTCGGGACAGGGGGCGTTTGGCTACACCTTC
12	.	TRBV30	TRBJ2-7	.	CAWSRGSGEQYF	TGTGCCTGGAGTCGGGGGTCGGGTGAGCAGTACTTC
15	TRBD2	TRBV6-5	TRBJ2-7	.	CASSRSREGKGEQYF	TGTGCCAGCAGTCGATCCCGGGAGGGGAAGGGCGAGCAGTACTTC
15	.	TRBV9	TRBJ1-1	.	CASSARGVPNTEAFF	TGTGCCAGCAGCGCACGTGGGGTGCCGAACACTGAAGCTTTCTTT
13	.	TRBV2	TRBJ2-5	.	CASSEEGWQTQYF	TGTGCCAGCAGTGAAGAGGGTTGGCAGACCCAGTACTTC
16	TRBD1	TRBV23-1	TRBJ2-7	.	CASSPQTGEPSYEQYF	TGCGCCAGCAGTCCTCAGACAGGGGAACCCTCCTACGAGCAGTACTTC
13	.	TRBV9	TRBJ2-3	.	CASSPFISDTQYF	TGTGCCAGCAGCCCCTTCATATCAGATACGCAGTATTTT
15	.	TRBV6-1	TRBJ1-6	.	CASSEFGQNNSPLHF	TGTGCCAGCAGTGAATTTGGGCAGAATAATTCACCCCTCCACTTT
14	.	TRBV18	TRBJ1-2	.	CASSPPTQGNGYTF	TGTGCCAGCTCACCACCGACACAGGGCAATGGCTACACCTTC
13	TRBD2	TRBV19	TRBJ2-3	.	CASRLAGVDTQYF	TGTGCCAGTAGGCTAGCGGGAGTTGATACGCAGTATTTT
16	TRBD2	TRBV7-9	TRBJ2-2	few	CASSLGGLTRTGELFF	TGTGCCAGCAGCTTGGGGGGACTAACACGCACCGGGGAGCTGTTTTTT
14	TRBD1	TRBV5-4	TRBJ2-7	.	CASSPPTGTSEQYF	TGTGCCAGCAGCCCACCGACAGGGACCTCCGAGCAGTACTTC
14	TRBD2	TRBV9	TRBJ2-3	.	CASSVGTSVDTQYF	TGTGCCAGCAGCGTCGGGACTAGCGTAGATACGCAGTATTTT
14	.	TRBV18	TRBJ1-2	.	CASSPKQGTSGYTF	TGTGCCAGCTCACCGAAACAGGGCACCAGTGGCTACACCTTC
14	.	TRBV6-1	TRBJ1-1	.	CASNLDLGLGEAFF	TGTGCCAGCAACCTGGACCTGGGGTTGGGTGAAGCTTTCTTT
14	.	TRBV1	TRBJ1-1	.	CTSSHLTFNTEAFF	TGCACCAGCAGCCACCTGACTTTTAACACTGAAGCTTTCTTT
15	.	TRBV19	TRBJ1-1	.	CASSIVAGLNTEAFF	TGTGCCAGTAGTATCGTGGCGGGACTGAACACTGAAGCTTTCTTT
12	.	TRBV6-5	TRBJ1-1	.	CASSYTRGEAFF	TGTGCCAGCAGTTACACACGGGGTGAAGCTTTCTTT
16	TRBD1	TRBV5-1	TRBJ2-1	.	CASSLGDYPTGGEQFF	TGCGCCAGCAGCTTGGGTGACTACCCCACAGGGGGTGAGCAGTTCTTC
11	.	TRBV19	TRBJ1-1	.	CASSSLAQAFF	TGTGCCAGTAGTAGCCTTGCCCAAGCTTTCTTT
13	.	TRBV6-1	TRBJ1-2	few	CASSELVAYGYTF	TGTGCCAGCAGTGAATTGGTAGCCTATGGCTACACCTTC
15	.	TRBV5-1	TRBJ1-3	.	CASSLDINSGNTIYF	TGCGCCAGCAGCTTGGATATAAACTCGGGAAACACCATATATTTT
15	.	TRBV5-6	TRBJ1-4	.	CASSFRRSLWEKLFF	TGTGCCAGCAGTTTTCGACGGAGCCTGTGGGAAAAACTGTTTTTT
16	TRBD1	TRBV7-2	TRBJ1-5	.	CASSFVGTVLNQPQHF	TGTGCCAGCAGCTTTGTGGGGACAGTCTTAAATCAGCCCCAGCATTTT
16	.	TRBV29-1	TRBJ2-3	.	CSVEDRAKHGTDTQYF	TGCAGCGTTGAAGATCGTGCCAAACACGGGACAGATACGCAGTATTTT
13	.	TRBV15	TRBJ1-3	.	CATSMLIGNTIYF	TGTGCCACCAGCATGCTGATTGGAAACACCATATATTTT
14	.	TRBV27	TRBJ2-7	.	CASSRNRVPYEQYF	TGTGCCAGCAGTCGAAACAGGGTCCCCTACGAGCAGTACTTC
11	TRBD1	TRBV5-1	TRBJ1-1	.	CASRRTGEAFF	TGCGCCAGCAGGAGGACAGGTGAAGCTTTCTTT
13	.	TRBV6-5	TRBJ2-7	.	CASSRGAGAEQYF	TGTGCCAGCAGCCGGGGAGCTGGAGCCGAGCAGTACTTC
13	TRBD2	TRBV29-1	TRBJ2-5	.	CSLRSGGEETQYF	TGCAGCCTGCGGAGCGGGGGGGAAGAGACCCAGTACTTC
13	TRBD1	TRBV11-2	TRBJ2-1	.	CASSLDRDNEQFF	TGTGCCAGCAGCTTGGACAGGGATAATGAGCAGTTCTTC
13	.	TRBV9	TRBJ2-1	few	CASSPASYNEQFF	TGTGCCAGCAGCCCGGCGTCATACAATGAGCAGTTCTTC
16	.	TRBV5-4	TRBJ2-1	.	CASSLGSGISYNEQFF	TGTGCCAGCAGCTTGGGTAGCGGAATTTCCTACAATGAGCAGTTCTTC